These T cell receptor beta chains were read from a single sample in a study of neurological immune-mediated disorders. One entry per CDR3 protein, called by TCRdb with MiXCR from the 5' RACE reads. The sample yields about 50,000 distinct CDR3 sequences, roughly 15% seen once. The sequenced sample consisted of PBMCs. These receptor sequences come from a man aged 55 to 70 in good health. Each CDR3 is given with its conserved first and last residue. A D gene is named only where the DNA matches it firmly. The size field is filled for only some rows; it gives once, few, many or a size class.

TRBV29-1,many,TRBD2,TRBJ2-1,TGCAGCGTGGGAAACCGAGGACTAGCATATGAGCAGTTCTTC,CSVGNRGLAYEQFF
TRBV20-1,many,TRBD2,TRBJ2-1,TGCAGTGCCCAAGACGGGACTAGCGTGAGGAATGAGCAGTTCTTC,CSAQDGTSVRNEQFF
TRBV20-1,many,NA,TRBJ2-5,TGCAGTGCTAGAAGCCTCGAGGAGGGGAAAGAGACCCAGTACTTC,CSARSLEEGKETQYF
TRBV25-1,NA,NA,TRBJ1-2,TGTGCCAGCAGTAATTGGGGTGGCTACACCTTC,CASSNWGGYTF
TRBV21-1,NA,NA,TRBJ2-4,TGTGCCAGCAGCCCATGGCACCACAGGGCGCTGGGCCGAAACATTCAGTACTTC,CASSPWHHRALGRNIQYF
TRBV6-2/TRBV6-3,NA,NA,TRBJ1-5,TGTGCCAGCAGTTACACTGGCTTGGAGTATCAGCCCCAGCATTTT,CASSYTGLEYQPQHF
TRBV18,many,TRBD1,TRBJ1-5,TGTGCCAGCTCACCACAGGGGGCCATTGGCAATCAGCCCCAGCATTTT,CASSPQGAIGNQPQHF
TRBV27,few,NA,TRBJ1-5,TGTGCCAGCAGTTTAGTGGGGTATTACAATCAGCCCCAGCATTTT,CASSLVGYYNQPQHF
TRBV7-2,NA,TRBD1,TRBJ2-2,TGTGACAGCAGCCTGACAGGGGTCACCGGGGAGCTGTTTTTT,CDSSLTGVTGELFF
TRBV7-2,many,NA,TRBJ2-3,TGTGCCAGCAGCTGGGGGAGGAGCACAGATACGCAGTATTTT,CASSWGRSTDTQYF
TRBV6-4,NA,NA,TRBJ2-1,TGTGCCAGCAGTGAAGAGAAAGGAAGTGAGCAGTTCTTC,CASSEEKGSEQFF
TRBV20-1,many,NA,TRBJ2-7,TGCAGTGCTAGCCTATCGGATCTATACGAGCAGTACTTC,CSASLSDLYEQYF
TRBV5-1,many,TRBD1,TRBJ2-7,TGCGCCAGCACCCGGACAGGGACAACCTACGAGCAGTACTTC,CASTRTGTTYEQYF
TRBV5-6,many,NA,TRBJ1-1,TGTGCCAGCAGCTTTTACACTGAAGCTTTCTTT,CASSFYTEAFF
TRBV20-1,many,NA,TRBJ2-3,TGCAGTGCTAGAGCCGACATTTCGGGGCAGGGGAAATTCGTGGATACGCAGTATTTT,CSARADISGQGKFVDTQYF
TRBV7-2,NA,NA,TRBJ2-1,TGTGCCAGCAGCCCAGAGGTTTGGTATGAGCAGTTCTTC,CASSPEVWYEQFF
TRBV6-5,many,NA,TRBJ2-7,TGTGCCAGCAGTTCCCGGGCAGGATTTGGGGCCTACGAGCAGTACTTC,CASSSRAGFGAYEQYF
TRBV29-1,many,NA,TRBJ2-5,TGCAGCGTTGGACGGCAAGGGGAGACCCAGTACTTC,CSVGRQGETQYF
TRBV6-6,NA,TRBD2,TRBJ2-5,TGTGCCAGCACACGGGGACTAGCGGGTGGAGAGACCCAGTACTTC,CASTRGLAGGETQYF
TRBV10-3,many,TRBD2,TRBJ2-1,TGTGCCATCAGTCAAGCGGGAGACTACTACAATGAGCAGTTCTTC,CAISQAGDYYNEQFF
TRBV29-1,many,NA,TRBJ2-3,TGCAGCGCTAGGGCCTTGGAGGGAGATACGCAGTATTTT,CSARALEGDTQYF
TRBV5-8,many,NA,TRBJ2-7,TGTGCCAGCCGCCCGCTAGCTCGGGACGAGCAGTACTTC,CASRPLARDEQYF
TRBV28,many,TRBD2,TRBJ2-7,TGTGCCAGCAGTTTTACTAGCGACTACGAGCAGTACTTC,CASSFTSDYEQYF
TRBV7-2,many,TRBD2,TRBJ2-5,TGTGCCAGCAGCTTAGTCGGGGCGGGAGGGCGGAGAGAGACCCAGTACTTC,CASSLVGAGGRRETQYF
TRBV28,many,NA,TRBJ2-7,TGTGCCAGCAGCTTCAGGGGAAGGAGCTCCTACGAGCAGTACTTC,CASSFRGRSSYEQYF
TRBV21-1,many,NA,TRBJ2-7,TGTGCCAGCGGACGTGAAGGGACAGAACCATCCTACGAGCAGTACTTC,CASGREGTEPSYEQYF
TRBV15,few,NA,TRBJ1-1,TGTGCCACCAGCAGAGGTCCGAACACTGAAGCTTTCTTT,CATSRGPNTEAFF
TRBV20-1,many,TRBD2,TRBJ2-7,TGCAGTGCCACCCAAGGACTAGCGGGAGCTGAGCAGTACTTC,CSATQGLAGAEQYF
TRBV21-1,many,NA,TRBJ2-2,TGTGCCAGCAGCTTACCGGGACTAGCGGGAGGACACGGGGAGCTGTTTTTT,CASSLPGLAGGHGELFF
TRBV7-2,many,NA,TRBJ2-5,TGTGCCAGCAGCGTAGACAGAAAAGAGACCCAGTACTTC,CASSVDRKETQYF
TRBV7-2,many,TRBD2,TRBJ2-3,TGTGCCAGCAGCCCAAGAGGGACTAGGGTGGCAGATACGCAGTATTTT,CASSPRGTRVADTQYF
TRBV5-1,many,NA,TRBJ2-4,TGCGCCAGCAGTTCTGTCCCCGGGGCCAAAAACATTCAGTACTTC,CASSSVPGAKNIQYF
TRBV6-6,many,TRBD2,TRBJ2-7,TGTGCCAGCAGTCTTCGGGAGGGCGGCGAGCAGTACTTC,CASSLREGGEQYF
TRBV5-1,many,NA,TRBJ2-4,TGCGCCAGCAGTATGGGACCGCAACCAAACATTCAGTACTTC,CASSMGPQPNIQYF
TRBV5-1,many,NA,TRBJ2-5,TGCGCCAGCAGCTTGGAAGGTAACAAAGAGACCCAGTACTTC,CASSLEGNKETQYF
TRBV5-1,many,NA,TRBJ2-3,TGCGCCAGCAGCTTGGGGGACTTCACAGATACGCAGTATTTT,CASSLGDFTDTQYF
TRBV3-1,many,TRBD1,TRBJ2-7,TGTGCCAGCAGCTCTGGGACAGGAGGCTACGAGCAGTACTTC,CASSSGTGGYEQYF
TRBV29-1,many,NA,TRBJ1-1,TGCAGCGTTGTAGGGCAGGGTGAAGCTTTCTTT,CSVVGQGEAFF
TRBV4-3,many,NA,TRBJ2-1,TGCGCCAGCAGCCCCCTCGTTCTCTCCTACAATGAGCAGTTCTTC,CASSPLVLSYNEQFF
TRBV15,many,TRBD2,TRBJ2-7,TGTGCCACCAGCCCTAGCGGGAGTAGCTACGAGCAGTACTTC,CATSPSGSSYEQYF
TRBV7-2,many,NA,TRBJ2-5,TGTGCCAGCCGTGATTGGGGGAGTTCCGCAGAGACCCAGTACTTC,CASRDWGSSAETQYF
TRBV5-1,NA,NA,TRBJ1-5,TGCGCCAGCAGCTTGGTCCCAACAGGGCAAAATCAGCCCCAGCACTTT,CASSLVPTGQNQPQHF
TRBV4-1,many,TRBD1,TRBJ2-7,TGCGCCAGCAGCCGACTATGGGACAGATACTACGAGCAGTACTTC,CASSRLWDRYYEQYF
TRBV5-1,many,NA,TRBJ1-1,TGCGCCAGCAGCTTGGAAGAAGGCACTGAAGCTTTCTTT,CASSLEEGTEAFF